This record covers a single T cell receptor beta chain. Antigen: not known. One end of the junction varies from germline; a read error may be responsible. This record comes from a study of tumor-infiltrating lymphocytes in primary liver carcinoma. Study results and limitations: It was observed that only about 7-24% of the top clones appeared in every one of the five tumor regions.

TCR beta cDNA was reverse-transcribed from roughly 520 ng of total RNA. The reaction used a constant-region primer and ProtoScript II reverse transcriptase. ARM-PCR was slightly modified, and three nested multiplex PCR rounds with it gave rise to the TCR beta libraries. TRBV1-TRBV30 forward primers paired with a C-beta reverse primer drove the first two PCR rounds, about 11 cycles each. Using its own MiXCR run on the multiplex PCR reads, TCRdb lists one record per CDR3 protein. The sample shows more than 85,000 distinct CDR3 sequences, roughly 80% of them seen only once. Looked up from germline, CDR1 is SGHAT and CDR2 is FQDESV (reference sequence). The CDR3 has 15 amino acids. From unsorted bulk tissue weighing about 18-30 mg, DNA and RNA were co-extracted.

The sequence came from a man between 40 and 49 years old with primary liver carcinoma and hepatitis B virus infection. The chain employs TRBV11-1 and TRBJ2-7, with TRBD2 matching over 8 bases. The sequenced sample consisted of liver tumor tissue from sampling region 3. Subset here: tumor region T3, left-lateral pole. CDR3 DNA sequence: TGTGCCAGCAGCGAACGACTAGCGTTAGTAGGGGAGCAGCACTTC. Its protein is CASSERLALVGEQHF.